What follows are 9 T cell receptor beta chains derived from one specimen sequenced in a study of cytomegalovirus exposure and HLA in healthy donors. Using immunoSEQ multiplex PCR, the repertoire was profiled, and TCRdb retains in-frame clones only, with some absent. The sample has tens of thousands of clones; just over 95% are singletons. The source material was PBMCs. The receptors were sampled from a young woman in good health and CMV-seropositive.

The chain is built from TRBV7-9 and TRBJ2-7; 8 nucleotides agree with TRBD1. Germline trimming cut 5 bases from V and 6 bases from J; bases unmatched to any gene: 18. Per the germline V gene, CDR1 is SEHNR and CDR2 is FQNEAQ (reference sequence). The CDR3 is 17 amino acids. The CDR3, as DNA: TGTGCCAGCAGCGGAAGACAGGGGTCGAACCTCCTCCGCGAGCAGTACTTC. The encoded protein is CASSGRQGSNLLREQYF.

V gene TRBV10-3 combines with J gene TRBJ1-5; D is possibly TRBD1 (6 bases). The CDR3 runs 14 residues. Trimming removed 6 bases from V and 2 bases from J, with 11 bases in between. The germline CDR1 and CDR2 sequences are ENHRY and SYGVKD. The DNA for the CDR3 is TGTGCCATCAGCCGGGAGGGGGGCAATCAGCCCCAGCATTTT. Translating it yields CAISREGGNQPQHF.

This clone was counted a few times. The V gene is TRBV20-1, the J gene TRBJ1-1; D is unclear. Germline V gene lookup returns CDR1 DFQATT and CDR2 SNEGSKA (reference sequence). The CDR3 contains 11 residues. The germline V and J ends were trimmed by 7 bases and 2 bases, with 8 bases remaining between them. CDR3 protein: CSGRGNTEAFF. CDR3 in DNA: TGCAGTGGAAGAGGCAACACTGAAGCTTTCTTT.

The chain has TRBV7-8 and TRBJ2-2; D might be TRBD2 (6 bases). Trimming took 1 base from V and 7 from J, leaving 19 bases between them. This CDR3 spans 17 amino acids. CDR1 and CDR2 (germline): SGHVS, FQNEAQ. CDR3 DNA: TGTGCCAGCAGCTTAGTGTCAGGAGGGTACGGAGTCGGGGAGCTGTTTTTT. This encodes CASSLVSGGYGVGELFF.

The chain has TRBV7-2 and TRBJ2-5, with 10 bases identical to TRBD2. This CDR3 has 15 residues. V lost 10 bases, J lost 4 bases, and 12 bases stayed unmatched. CDR1 is SGHTA, CDR2 FQGNSA, per germline. CDR3 region: CATTYASGSTETQYF. For the CDR3, the DNA is TGTGCCACCACCTACGCTAGCGGGAGTACAGAGACCCAGTACTTC. Full variable domain (outside the CDR3, taken from reference TRBV7-2 and TRBJ2-5): GAGVSQSPSNKVTEKGKDVELRCDPISGHTALYWYRQSLGQGLEFLIYFQGNSAPDKSGLPSDRFSAERTGGSVSTLTIQRTQQEDSAVYLCATTYASGSTETQYFGPGTRLLVL.

The rearrangement joins TRBV30 to TRBJ2-7; TRBD1 matches at 9 bases. The CDR3 runs to 19 residues. V shed 4 bases and J 4 bases; nucleotides not matched to a gene: 23. Germline CDR1 reads GTSNPN; CDR2 reads SVGIG (reference sequence). The CDR3 region has the DNA TGTGCCTGGAATTCACGAAGAACTCGCTCCGGGACAGGGAATTACGAGCAGTACTTC. Residues: CAWNSRRTRSGTGNYEQYF.

V is TRBV5-6 and J is TRBJ1-5, with D possibly TRBD1 on 5 matching bases. CDR3 length equals 15 residues. Germline assignment: CDR1 SGHDT and CDR2 YYEEEE. Trimming shortened V by 2 bases and J by 4 bases, and 13 bases separated the two germline ends. The CDR3 loop reads CASSLWGRENQPQHF. The DNA of the CDR3 is TGTGCCAGCAGCTTATGGGGGAGGGAAAATCAGCCCCAGCATTTT.

The V and J genes are TRBV6-5 and TRBJ1-1, with a tentative D call TRBD1 (6 bases). In germline, CDR1 is MNHEY, CDR2 SVGAGI. The V end was cut by 5 bases, the J end by 0 bases, with 7 bases between. The CDR3 spans 13 residues. The CDR3 sequence: CASSRQVNTEAFF. Here the CDR3 DNA reads TGTGCCAGCAGTAGACAGGTGAACACTGAAGCTTTCTTT.

This clone was seen a few times. The chain uses TRBV4-1 and TRBJ1-1; D remains ambiguous. The CDR3 is made up of 15 amino acids. CDR1 and CDR2 from the germline V gene are MGHRA and YSYEKL. With 1 base removed from V and 5 bases from J, the gap between germline ends came to 14 bases. DNA of the CDR3: TGCGCCAGCAGCCAAGGACGGGGAGGCTTTACTGAAGCTTTCTTT. Translating gives CASSQGRGGFTEAFF.